Shown below are 32 T cell receptor beta chains from a single sample sequenced in a study of molecular identifiers for immune sequencing clone quantification. TCRdb processed the PCR reads anew with MiXCR; each CDR3 protein has one entry. This sample has more than 450,000 distinct CDR3 sequences, with approximately 25% found just once. Sequencing was performed on naive CD8+ T cells from blood, with Jurkat cell RNA spiked in. The subset denotes: FACS-sorted CD8+CD4-CCR7+CD45RA+ naive T cells. The receptors were sampled from a human donor in good health. Some libraries in this study had Jurkat cell RNA spiked in.

There are a few counts of this clonotype. The rearrangement links TRBV28 to TRBJ2-5; D possibly uses TRBD1 or TRBD2 (5 bases each). V was cut by 5 bases and J by 5 bases, with 12 bases left in between. Per germline, CDR1 MDHEN and CDR2 SYDVKM. The CDR3 spans 13 residues. The chain's CDR3 is CASSVGWGETQYF. CDR3 nucleotide sequence: TGTGCCAGCAGTGTCGGGTGGGGGGAGACCCAGTACTTC.

This clonotype was recorded at least ten times. The V and J genes are TRBV19 and TRBJ2-2; D gene ambiguous. This CDR3 has 15 residues. Trimming left V 7 bases short and J 1 base short, with 13 bases between. CDR1 is LNHDA, CDR2 SQIVND, per germline (reference sequence). The CDR3 DNA reads TGTGCCAGTAACGAGGCTAGATTGAACACCGGGGAGCTGTTTTTT. As protein: CASNEARLNTGELFF.

The chain uses TRBV5-6 and TRBJ1-6; D remains ambiguous. CDR1 and CDR2 (germline): SGHDT, YYEEEE. CDR3 length: 19 amino acids. Trimming took off 1 base at V and 0 bases at J, with 17 bases between the two ends. The CDR3 loop is CASSLPRLSTGSYNSPLHF. CDR3 in DNA: TGTGCCAGCAGCTTGCCCCGTTTAAGTACCGGCTCCTATAATTCACCCCTCCACTTT.

This clonotype was counted ten times or more. The chain employs TRBV6-5 and TRBJ2-5, with D possibly TRBD2 on 5 matching bases. Trimming pared 0 bases from V and 4 bases from J, leaving 12 bases between. Germline CDR1 is MNHEY and CDR2 is SVGAGI. The CDR3 contains 15 residues. The CDR3 coding sequence is TGTGCCAGCAGTTACTCCTCTACTAGTTTAGAGACCCAGTACTTC. This sequence encodes CASSYSSTSLETQYF.

This clonotype has just a few counts. The J gene is TRBJ2-3, the V gene TRBV29-1; 13 bases line up with TRBD2. The V gene's germline CDR1 is SQVTM and CDR2 ANQGSEA. The J segment lost 8 bases and the V segment lost 1 base, leaving 9 bases of the junction unmatched. The CDR3 has 16 amino acids. The CDR3 spells CSVEGMGLAGFGTQYF. In nucleotides, the CDR3 is TGCAGCGTTGAAGGGATGGGACTAGCGGGATTCGGTACGCAGTATTTT.

Comment on this clonotype: Its ends do not fully match the called genes, so a read error is possible. The genes are TRBV12-3 or TRBV12-4 and TRBJ1-2; D might be TRBD1 (5 bases). This CDR3 comprises 13 residues. CDR3 region: CASSPTENYDYTF. The CDR3 coding sequence is TGTGCCAGCAGCCCGACAGAAAACTATGACTACACCTTC.

In its sample, this clonotype was seen a few times. The rearrangement uses TRBV27 and TRBJ1-1, with D maybe TRBD1 (5 bases). The V gene's germline CDR1 is MNHEY and CDR2 SMNVEV (reference sequence). V shed 5 bases and J shed 6 bases, with 25 bases lying between them. The CDR3 is 17 residues long. CDR3 nucleotide sequence: TGTGCCAGCAGTATCCGGGACCTATCTTCTGGTGGCGCTGAAGCTTTCTTT. Translation gives CASSIRDLSSGGAEAFF.

This clonotype was seen only once. This chain connects TRBV14 to TRBJ2-7; 10 bases fit TRBD1. Trimming at V came to 2 bases and at J to 4 bases, leaving 5 bases not matched to a gene. This CDR3 contains 15 residues. Germline V lookup: CDR1 SGHDN, CDR2 FVKESK. The CDR3 region is CASSQLTGGLYEQYF. The CDR3 nucleotides read TGTGCCAGCAGCCAACTGACAGGGGGCTTGTACGAGCAGTACTTC. Combining the CDR3 with reference TRBV14 and TRBJ2-7 gives the whole variable domain EAGVTQFPSHSVIEKGQTVTLRCDPISGHDNLYWYRRVMGKEIKFLLHFVKESKQDESGMPNNRFLAERTGGTYSTLKVQPAELEDSGVYFCASSQLTGGLYEQYFGPGTRLTVT.

This clonotype occurred many times. The J gene is TRBJ1-1, the V gene TRBV27; TRBD1 is a possible D gene (5 bases). Trimming removed 2 bases from V and 5 bases from J, with 9 bases in between. CDR1 is MNHEY, CDR2 SMNVEV, per germline (reference sequence). The CDR3 runs to 13 residues. Written as DNA, the CDR3 is TGTGCCAGCAGTTTAGGGGGTTCTACTGAAGCTTTCTTT. Its translation is CASSLGGSTEAFF.

This clonotype was counted only a few times. This rearrangement joins TRBV7-9 to TRBJ2-2; 12 positions agree with TRBD2. V was clipped by 3 bases and J by 10 bases; unmatched bases: 15. CDR1 is SEHNR, CDR2 FQNEAQ, per germline (reference sequence). The CDR3 sequence is 18 residues long. CDR3 sequence (DNA): TGTGCCAGCAGCTTGAGTTCACGTCTAGCGGGAGGGCCGGAGGAGCTGTTTTTT. It specifies CASSLSSRLAGGPEELFF.

The CDR3 nucleotides read TGTGCCAGCAGCGTTCAGACGGACAACACCGGGGAGCTGTTTTTT. Its protein product is CASSVQTDNTGELFF. The chain joins TRBV7-9 to TRBJ2-2; D remains ambiguous. V lost 5 bases and J lost 2, with 12 bases in between. CDR1 is SEHNR and CDR2 is FQNEAQ in the germline V gene (reference sequence). The CDR3 loop spans 15 amino acids.

This clonotype came up a few times. V usage is TRBV19 and J usage is TRBJ2-5; TRBD1 agrees at 7 bases. Trimming at V came to 5 bases and at J to 4 bases, leaving 7 bases not matched to a gene. CDR1 is LNHDA and CDR2 is SQIVND in the germline V gene (reference sequence). CDR3 length: 14 amino acids. In DNA, the CDR3 is TGTGCCAGTAGTCAAACAGGGGCCCGAGAGACCCAGTACTTC. It translates to CASSQTGARETQYF.

The V call is TRBV20-1, the J call TRBJ1-5, with D unclear. The V and J ends lost 5 bases and 0 bases respectively, with 11 bases between them. The CDR3 is made up of 14 amino acids. Germline-derived CDR1 and CDR2 are DFQATT and SNEGSKA (reference sequence). CDR3 region: CSADESNSNQPQHF. The CDR3, as DNA: TGCAGTGCTGACGAATCAAATAGCAATCAGCCCCAGCATTTT.

The V call is TRBV6-5, the J call TRBJ2-7; 9 bases map to TRBD1. The germline CDR1 and CDR2 sequences are MNHEY and SVGAGI. V was clipped by 5 bases and J by 9 bases; unmatched bases: 11. The CDR3 runs to 14 residues. CDR3 bases: TGTGCCAGCAGTCCGGGACAGGGAAACGGCGCGCAGTACTTC. Amino acids: CASSPGQGNGAQYF.

In its sample, this clonotype was seen many times. The rearrangement uses TRBV11-2 and TRBJ1-1; D gene unclear. Deletions cut 10 bases from V and 0 bases from J, with 6 bases between. CDR1 is SGHAT, CDR2 FQNNGV, per germline. The CDR3 consists of 11 residues. The CDR3 sequence: CAITVNTEAFF. DNA for the CDR3: TGTGCCATTACAGTGAACACTGAAGCTTTCTTT.

The gene calls are TRBV9 and TRBJ2-3, with D possibly matching TRBD2 (5 bases). CDR3 size: 15 residues. Germline V gene lookup returns CDR1 SGDLS and CDR2 YYNGEE. V shed 0 bases and J shed 3 bases, with 11 bases lying between them. The CDR3 here is CASSVGDYATDTQYF. The CDR3 DNA sequence: TGTGCCAGCAGCGTAGGTGACTATGCAACAGATACGCAGTATTTT.

This clonotype occurred a few times. J is TRBJ1-1 and V is TRBV5-1; D gene uncertain. Germline CDR1 and CDR2: SGHRS and YFSETQ. The CDR3 totals 13 residues. The V end was cut by 0 bases, the J end by 6 bases, with 9 bases between. CDR3 sequence reads: CASSLAPSPEAFF. The CDR3 coding sequence is TGCGCCAGCAGCTTGGCCCCCAGCCCTGAAGCTTTCTTT.

J is TRBJ1-1 and V is TRBV10-1; 7 bases are shared with TRBD1. Germline loops: CDR1 WNHNN, CDR2 SYGVQD (reference sequence). After removal of 6 bases from V and 0 bases from J, the junction contained 10 bases not matched to a gene. The CDR3 runs to 16 residues. DNA of the CDR3: TGCGCCAGCAGCCCCGGGACAGAGGACATGAACACTGAAGCTTTCTTT. This translates into CASSPGTEDMNTEAFF.

This clonotype was observed a single time. This clone may be a read error of a much larger clone one base away. The rearrangement links TRBV29-1 to TRBJ2-5; no firm D call. The CDR3 extends over 12 amino acids. Germline CDR1 is SQVTM and CDR2 is ANQGSEA. CDR3 sequence: CSVAGGQEAQYF. CDR3 coding DNA: TGCAGCGTTGCGGGCGGCCAAGAGGCCCAGTACTTC.

Of note for this clonotype: At one of its ends the junction is not consistent with the germline gene, which may arise from a read error. This chain uses TRBV3-1 with TRBJ2-5; no clear D gene. The CDR3 is made up of 14 amino acids. Germline assignment: CDR1 LGHDT and CDR2 YNNKEL (reference sequence). In nucleotides, the CDR3 is TGTGCCAGCAGCCAAGAAGGCCGCCAAGCGACCCGGTACTTC. Translating it yields CASSQEGRQATRYF.

This chain links TRBV5-6 with TRBJ1-1, with TRBD1 as a possible D gene (5 bases). Between the trimmed V and J ends, which lost 3 bases and 5 bases, there was a span of 14 bases. This CDR3 contains 14 residues. CDR1 SGHDT and CDR2 YYEEEE come from the germline V gene. CDR3 nucleotides: TGTGCCAGCAGCTGGCCGGCAGGGCGGACTGAAGCTTTCTTT. Its protein product is CASSWPAGRTEAFF.

The J gene is TRBJ2-1, the V gene TRBV4-3; 9 bases align to TRBD2. V gave up 0 bases and J gave up 2 bases; unmatched junction bases: 2. Germline values: CDR1 LGHNA, CDR2 YSLEER. The CDR3 extends over 16 amino acids. The CDR3 nucleotides are TGCGCCAGCAGCCAAGATGCTAGCGGGACCTACAATGAGCAGTTCTTC. Residues: CASSQDASGTYNEQFF.

This chain joins TRBV12-3 or TRBV12-4 and TRBJ2-1; D is unclear. Deletions cut 2 bases from V and 0 bases from J, with 11 bases between. CDR3 length: 16 amino acids. The CDR3 DNA follows: TGTGCCAGCAGTTTACAGCCAGTGAGCTCCTACAATGAGCAGTTCTTC. Translated: CASSLQPVSSYNEQFF.

This clonotype was seen more than once but under ten times. In DNA, the CDR3 is TGTGCCAGCAGCTTAGAAACGCAGGGGGTAGGTGGCTACACCTTC. Encoded protein: CASSLETQGVGGYTF. V usage is TRBV7-6 and J usage is TRBJ1-2, with 7 nucleotides matching TRBD1. CDR3 length: 15 amino acids. Germline lookup yields CDR1 SGHVS and CDR2 FNYEAQ. Trimming removed 1 base from V and 7 bases from J; junction bases left unmatched: 9.

The table lists this clonotype with many counts. The chain recombines TRBV4-1 with TRBJ2-7; D is unresolved. V was clipped by 2 bases and J by 4 bases, with 18 bases between them. Germline CDR1 is MGHRA and CDR2 is YSYEKL. CDR3 size: 16 residues. The CDR3 reads CASSQRLPPRSYEQYF. DNA of the CDR3: TGCGCCAGCAGCCAACGCCTACCCCCGAGGAGTTACGAGCAGTACTTC.

This sequence joins TRBV13 and TRBJ1-3, with D perhaps TRBD1 (5 bases). CDR3 length: 18 residues. CDR1 is PRHDT, CDR2 FYEKMQ, per germline (reference sequence). Trimming removed 8 bases from V and 1 base from J, with 24 bases in between. CDR3 in amino acids: CASGSHIGGYDSGNTIYF. In DNA, the CDR3 is TGTGCCAGCGGCTCACACATTGGGGGATATGATTCTGGAAACACCATATATTTT.

This clonotype occurred a few times. This chain links TRBV2 with TRBJ1-1; no definite D call. CDR1 and CDR2 from the germline V gene are SNHLY and FYNNEI. V was pared by 6 bases and J by 8 bases, with 16 bases between. The length of the CDR3 is 13 residues. DNA for the CDR3: TGTGCCAGCAGACAACAGTCCTTACTAGAAGCTTTCTTT. Encoded protein: CASRQQSLLEAFF.

This clonotype occurred many times. This rearrangement joins TRBV3-1 to TRBJ1-2; TRBD1 is a possible D gene (5 bases). Germline assignment: CDR1 LGHDT and CDR2 YNNKEL (reference sequence). CDR3 length: 13 residues. Between the trimmed V and J ends, which lost 4 bases and 1 base, there was a span of 7 bases. CDR3 nucleotide sequence: TGTGCCAGCAGCCCCCAGGGTAACTATGGCTACACCTTC. As protein: CASSPQGNYGYTF.

CDR3 residues: CASTPTGGRVYGYTF. The CDR3 region has the DNA TGTGCCAGCACCCCAACGGGAGGCCGTGTCTATGGCTACACCTTC. The rearrangement joins TRBV7-2 to TRBJ1-2; D uncertain. V was shortened by 7 bases and J by 4 bases, with 19 bases between the two germline ends. Germline V gene sequence: CDR1 SGHTA, CDR2 FQGNSA. The CDR3 consists of 15 residues.

The table lists this clonotype with many counts. This chain links TRBV7-9 with TRBJ2-3; D remains ambiguous. Trimming pared 4 bases from V and 6 bases from J, leaving 8 bases between. The germline gives CDR1 SEHNR, CDR2 FQNEAQ (reference sequence). The CDR3 runs to 12 residues. The CDR3 is CASSYVGDTQYF. The CDR3 DNA follows: TGTGCCAGCAGCTATGTGGGGGATACGCAGTATTTT.

The V and J genes are TRBV20-1 and TRBJ2-5; D is unresolved. This CDR3 region has 13 residues. The germline V and J ends were trimmed by 1 base and 2 bases, with 8 bases remaining between them. CDR1 DFQATT and CDR2 SNEGSKA come from the germline V gene (reference sequence). CDR3 nucleotides: TGCAGTGCTAGAGGGGCAGAACAAGAGACCCAGTACTTC. Its translation: CSARGAEQETQYF.

This clonotype was counted many times. This chain links TRBV7-9 with TRBJ2-5, with a possible D match to TRBD2 (6 bases). The CDR3 is 15 residues long. Trimming removed 1 base at V and 2 bases at J, with 11 bases between. CDR1 and CDR2 (germline): SEHNR, FQNEAQ (reference sequence). This CDR3 reads CASSLGSSGQETQYF. The CDR3 nucleotides read TGTGCCAGCAGCTTAGGGTCCAGCGGGCAAGAGACCCAGTACTTC. Looking up the rest from reference TRBV7-9 and TRBJ2-5 gives the full variable domain: DTGVSQNPRHKITKRGQNVTFRCDPISEHNRLYWYRQTLGQGPEFLTYFQNEAQLEKSRLLSDRFSAERPKGSFSTLEIQRTEQGDSAMYLCASSLGSSGQETQYFGPGTRLLVL.